Listed below are T cell receptor beta chains from one sample, sequenced in a study of identifying expanded T cells in peripheral blood. The assay was immunoSEQ multiplex PCR, and TCRdb's table has in-frame clones only and misses some. The profile covers around 63,000 clones, with roughly 86% appearing a single time and approximately 4.7% taken by the ten largest. Specimen: blood. The receptors stem from a person between 18 and 70 years old in good health. Both conserved end residues are part of each CDR3.

v_call: TRBV7-2
j_call: TRBJ2-7
cdr3_aa: CASSLEGAYYEQYF

v_call: TRBV18
j_call: TRBJ1-1
cdr3_aa: CASSPWDRMNTEAFF

v_call: TRBV19
j_call: TRBJ1-5
cdr3_aa: CATSDRPEGPQHF

v_call: TRBV11-2
j_call: TRBJ2-3
cdr3_aa: CASSFPVVGGPGDTQYF

v_call: TRBV15
j_call: TRBJ1-1
cdr3_aa: CATSRDRAGEAFF

v_call: TRBV5-1
j_call: TRBJ1-5
cdr3_aa: CASSPSPGPSNQPQHF

v_call: TRBV28
j_call: TRBJ2-5
cdr3_aa: CASSLGGGRWETQYF

v_call: TRBV18
j_call: TRBJ1-4
cdr3_aa: CASSPPEGLNEKLFF

v_call: TRBV7-3
j_call: TRBJ2-2
cdr3_aa: CASSPTTGDTGELFF

v_call: TRBV5-1
j_call: TRBJ2-7
cdr3_aa: CASSSAGTGYEQYF

v_call: TRBV6-1
j_call: TRBJ2-6
cdr3_aa: CASSEADSGANVLTF

v_call: TRBV28
j_call: TRBJ1-5
cdr3_aa: CASSLRQLTPDQPQHF

v_call: TRBV10-3
j_call: TRBJ1-2
cdr3_aa: CAISEAAGRIYGYTF